This T cell receptor beta chain appears in the sequencing data of a study of PD-1 blockade in classical Hodgkin lymphoma. The V gene end was trimmed by 7 bases and the J gene end by 11 bases; junction bases not matched to a gene: 10. Germline lookup yields CDR1 LNHDA and CDR2 SQIVND (reference sequence). The CDR3 extends over 15 amino acids. TCRdb's copy holds only in-frame clones and misses some; the assay was immunoSEQ multiplex PCR. The sample contains approximately 20,000 clones, around 80% of which appear only once. As to time point: cycle 4 day 1 (C4D1), after 5 to 7 weeks of nivolumab. All patients relapsed after autologous stem cell transplantation, and brentuximab vedotin exposure varied.

The source is a human donor with classical Hodgkin lymphoma. This chain connects TRBV19 to TRBJ1-6; TRBD1 agrees at 11 bases. Sequenced here: peripheral blood mononuclear cells (PBMCs), sampled before the fourth cycle of nivolumab. CDR3 DNA: TGTGCCAGTACCGCCCTCGGGACAGGGGGTCCACCCCTCCACTTT. It is translated as CASTALGTGGPPLHF.